Below, 6 T cell receptor beta chains from the same sample are listed, as sequenced in a study of shared clonotypes between healthy human individuals. Data came from immunoSEQ multiplex PCR; TCRdb stores just in-frame clones and leaves some out. Among some 2,100,000 clones listed, 95% were seen once. The sequenced material came from naive CD4+ T cells sorted from blood. Subset in this sample: CD45RA+ positively selected. These receptors came from a man between 18 and 35 years old in good health.

The rearrangement links TRBV30 to TRBJ2-3, with a possible D match to TRBD2 (5 bases). Germline values: CDR1 GTSNPN, CDR2 SVGIG (reference sequence). V was pared by 0 bases and J by 9 bases, with 10 bases between. CDR3 length: 12 amino acids. The CDR3 protein is CAWSVQGGTQYF. In nucleotides, the CDR3 is TGTGCCTGGAGTGTACAAGGAGGAACGCAGTATTTT.

Turning to this clone: Other DNA sequences in this specimen translate into the identical CDR3. This chain uses TRBV19 with TRBJ2-1, with a tentative D call TRBD2 (6 bases). Germline values: CDR1 LNHDA, CDR2 SQIVND (reference sequence). The CDR3 is 15 residues long. V was clipped by 5 bases and J by 0 bases, with 11 bases between them. The CDR3 sequence is CASSSEGSSYNEQFF. CDR3 DNA: TGTGCCAGTAGTTCGGAGGGTTCCTCCTACAATGAGCAGTTCTTC. The variable domain in full, with the rest retrieved from reference TRBV19 and TRBJ2-1, is DGGITQSPKYLFRKEGQNVTLSCEQNLNHDAMYWYRQDPGQGLRLIYYSQIVNDFQKGDIAEGYSVSREKKESFPLTVTSAQKNPTAFYLCASSSEGSSYNEQFFGPGTRLTVL.

This clone was observed a single time. The chain recombines TRBV6-4 with TRBJ2-7, with TRBD1 as a possible D gene (5 bases). Trimming took 5 bases from V and 7 from J, leaving 9 bases between them. The CDR3 extends over 11 amino acids. Germline V gives CDR1 MRHNA, CDR2 SNTAGT. The CDR3 protein is CASSRGGEQYF. The CDR3 DNA follows: TGTGCCAGCAGTAGGGGCGGAGAGCAGTACTTC.

The genes are TRBV5-1 and TRBJ1-6, with 10 bases fitting TRBD1. The ends lost 3 bases at V and 6 bases at J; junction bases unmatched: 6. The CDR3 covers 16 residues. In germline, CDR1 is SGHRS, CDR2 YFSETQ. In DNA, the CDR3 is TGCGCCAGCAGCTGGGCGACAGGGGGCGGTAATTCACCCCTCCACTTT. It specifies CASSWATGGGNSPLHF.

The chain links TRBV6-1 to TRBJ1-3; D is unclear. This CDR3 contains 13 residues. Trimming shortened V by 6 bases and J by 2 bases, and 8 bases separated the two germline ends. Per the germline V gene, CDR1 is MNHNS and CDR2 is SASEGT. The CDR3: CASRGPPGNTIYF. The CDR3 DNA reads as TGTGCCAGCAGAGGCCCCCCTGGAAACACCATATATTTT.

The chain has TRBV5-1 and TRBJ1-6; TRBD1 matches 8 bases. V trimming: 4 bases; J trimming: 5 bases; junction bases outside the gene matches: 5. Germline CDR1 is SGHRS and CDR2 is YFSETQ. The CDR3 is 15 residues long. CDR3: CASSPNRGDNSPLHF. The CDR3 nucleotides read TGCGCCAGCAGCCCTAACAGGGGGGATAATTCACCCCTCCACTTT.